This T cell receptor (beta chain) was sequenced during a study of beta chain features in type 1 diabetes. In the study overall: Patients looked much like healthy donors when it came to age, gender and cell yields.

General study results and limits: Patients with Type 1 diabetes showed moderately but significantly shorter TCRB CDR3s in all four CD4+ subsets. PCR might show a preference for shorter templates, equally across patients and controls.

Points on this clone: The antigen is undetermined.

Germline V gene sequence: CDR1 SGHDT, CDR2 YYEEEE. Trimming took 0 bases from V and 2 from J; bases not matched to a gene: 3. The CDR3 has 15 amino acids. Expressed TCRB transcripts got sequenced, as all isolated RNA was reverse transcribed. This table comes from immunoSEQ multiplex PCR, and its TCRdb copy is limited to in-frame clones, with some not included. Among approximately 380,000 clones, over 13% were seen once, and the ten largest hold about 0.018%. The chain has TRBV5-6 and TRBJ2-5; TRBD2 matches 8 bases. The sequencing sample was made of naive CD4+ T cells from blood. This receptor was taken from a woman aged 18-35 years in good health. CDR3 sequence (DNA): TGTGCCAGCAGCTTGGGGGGCGGGAGGCAAGAGACCCAGTACTTC. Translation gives CASSLGGGRQETQYF.